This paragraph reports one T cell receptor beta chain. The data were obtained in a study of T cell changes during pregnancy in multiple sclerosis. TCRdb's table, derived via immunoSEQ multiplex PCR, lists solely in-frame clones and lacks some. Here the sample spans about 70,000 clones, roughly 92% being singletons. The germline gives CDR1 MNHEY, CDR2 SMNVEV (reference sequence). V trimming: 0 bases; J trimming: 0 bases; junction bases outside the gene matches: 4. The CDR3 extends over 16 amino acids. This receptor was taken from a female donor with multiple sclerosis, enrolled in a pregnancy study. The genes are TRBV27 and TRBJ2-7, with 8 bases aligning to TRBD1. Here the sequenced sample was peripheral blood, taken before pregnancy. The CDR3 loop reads CASSLSGQGSSYEQYF. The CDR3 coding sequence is TGTGCCAGCAGTTTATCCGGACAGGGAAGCTCCTACGAGCAGTACTTC.